The TCR beta chain under discussion was sequenced for a study of monozygotic twins with inflammatory bowel disease. Study-wide results and limits: A reduction in TCRbeta diversity (inverse Simpson) was seen in IBD patients relative to healthy co-twins. Especially with disease activity, IBD patients had fewer clonotypes in common with others than healthy twins did.

On this clonotype: Its target is not known.

TCRdb reprocessed the 5' RACE reads and reports one entry per CDR3 protein, with no DNA. The sample totals about 330,000 distinct CDR3 sequences. This receptor was identified in a human donor with ulcerative colitis or Crohn's disease, or a healthy co-twin of an affected twin (not recorded which). Sequenced: blood.

This CDR3 is CSARQGKNTGELFF. The V call is TRBV20-1, the J call TRBJ2-2; with no DNA, the TCRdb D assignment of TRBD1 cannot be verified. Per the germline V gene, CDR1 is DFQATT and CDR2 is SNEGSKA (reference sequence). This CDR3 spans 14 amino acids.